This TCR beta chain was recorded in a study of blood T cell repertoires in COVID-19. Background on the study: From T cells, B-cell-depleted T cells, or PBMCs came the material, which was cDNA or gDNA.

Cohorts were assigned according to the clinical history that participants reported. Sequencing used immunoSEQ multiplex PCR; TCRdb keeps in-frame clones, though not all of them. Among about 440,000 clones listed, 80% to 95% were seen once. CDR1 is SGHNT and CDR2 is YENEEA in the germline V gene. This CDR3 region has 13 residues. V lost 5 bases, J lost 2 bases, and 10 bases lay in between. The receptor's source is a man aged 18 to 30 who had recovered from COVID-19. The chain links TRBV11-3 to TRBJ2-7; D possibly corresponds to TRBD1 (5 bases). What was sequenced was PBMCs or T cells enriched from blood (not recorded which). CDR3 residues: CASSRGSAYEQYF. CDR3 nucleotide sequence: TGTGCCAGCAGCAGGGGTTCGGCCTACGAGCAGTACTTC.